What follows describes a single T cell receptor (beta chain). This entry comes from a study of blood T cell repertoires in COVID-19. The overall study: In each case, the material was cDNA or gDNA derived from T cells, B-cell-depleted T cells, or PBMCs.

Trimming removed 4 bases at V and 10 bases at J, with 8 bases between. Germline V lookup: CDR1 SGHDN, CDR2 FVKESK. The CDR3 is made up of 11 amino acids. Each participant's cohort was designated according to participant-reported clinical history. Assay used: immunoSEQ multiplex PCR; TCRdb lists only in-frame clones, some missing. The sample has just under 250,000 clones, around 89% seen once; the top ten hold 3.5% to 4.5%. The chain carries TRBV14 and TRBJ2-1; D gene uncertain. The sample was PBMCs or T cells enriched from blood (not recorded which). This receptor was taken from a woman aged 25 to 39 who had recovered from COVID-19. DNA for the CDR3: TGTGCCAGCAGCCTATTCCGGGAGCAGTTCTTC. Protein product: CASSLFREQFF.